The sequence of this T cell receptor (beta chain) was determined in a study of blood T cell repertoires in COVID-19. Repertoires were generated with immunoSEQ multiplex PCR, while TCRdb's copy carries only in-frame clones and drops some. This table has a few hundred thousand clones, around 81% appearing once. Germline CDR1 reads SGHRS; CDR2 reads YFSETQ. V shed 4 bases, J shed 2 bases, and the junction held 11 bases outside the gene matches. The CDR3 length is 16 residues. This clone has just a few counts. The chain combines TRBV5-1 with TRBJ2-5, with 7 bases lining up with TRBD2. The sample was peripheral blood. This receptor was identified in a woman aged 70-85 years with acute or convalescent COVID-19. The CDR3: CASSTGLESLQETQYF. The CDR3 nucleotides read TGCGCCAGCAGCACCGGACTAGAAAGTTTGCAAGAGACCCAGTACTTC.